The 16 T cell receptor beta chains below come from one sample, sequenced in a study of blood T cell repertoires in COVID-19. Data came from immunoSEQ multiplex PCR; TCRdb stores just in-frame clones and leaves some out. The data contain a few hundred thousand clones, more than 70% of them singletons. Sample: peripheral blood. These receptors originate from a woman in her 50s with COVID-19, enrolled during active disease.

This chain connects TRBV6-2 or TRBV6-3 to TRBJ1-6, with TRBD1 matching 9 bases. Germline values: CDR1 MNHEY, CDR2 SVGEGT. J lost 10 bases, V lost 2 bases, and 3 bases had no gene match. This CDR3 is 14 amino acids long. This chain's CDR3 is CASSYLTGGSPLHF. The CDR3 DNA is TGTGCCAGCAGTTACCTGACAGGGGGATCACCCCTCCACTTT.

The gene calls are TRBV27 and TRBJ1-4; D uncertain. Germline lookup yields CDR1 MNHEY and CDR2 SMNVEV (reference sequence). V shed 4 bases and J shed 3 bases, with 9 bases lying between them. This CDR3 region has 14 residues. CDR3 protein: CASSSQLSNEKLFF. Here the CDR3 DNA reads TGTGCCAGCAGTTCACAGTTATCTAATGAAAAACTGTTTTTT.

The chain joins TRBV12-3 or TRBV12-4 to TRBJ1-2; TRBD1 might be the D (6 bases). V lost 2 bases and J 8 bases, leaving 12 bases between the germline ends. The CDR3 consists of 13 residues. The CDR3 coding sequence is TGTGCCAGCAGTTTAAGAGGGGGAGGGGGCTACACCTTC. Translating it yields CASSLRGGGGYTF.

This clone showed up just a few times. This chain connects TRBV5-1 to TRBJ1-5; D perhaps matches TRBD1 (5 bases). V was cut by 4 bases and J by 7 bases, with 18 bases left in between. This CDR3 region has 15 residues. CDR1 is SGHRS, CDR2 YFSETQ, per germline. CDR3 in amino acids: CASSPSGGPEQPQHF. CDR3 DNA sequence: TGCGCCAGCAGCCCCTCGGGGGGACCTGAACAGCCCCAGCATTTT.

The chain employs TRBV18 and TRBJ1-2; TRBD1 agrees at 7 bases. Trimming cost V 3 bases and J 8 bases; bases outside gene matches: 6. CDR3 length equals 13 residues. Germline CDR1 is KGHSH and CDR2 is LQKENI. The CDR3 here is CASSPEGAGGYTF. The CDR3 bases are TGTGCCAGCTCACCGGAGGGGGCTGGAGGCTACACCTTC.

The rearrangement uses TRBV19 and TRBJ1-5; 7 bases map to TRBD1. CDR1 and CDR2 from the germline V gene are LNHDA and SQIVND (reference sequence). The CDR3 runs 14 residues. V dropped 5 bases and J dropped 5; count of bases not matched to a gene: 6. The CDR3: CASSRQGAYQPQHF. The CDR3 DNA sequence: TGTGCCAGTAGTCGACAGGGCGCTTATCAGCCCCAGCATTTT.

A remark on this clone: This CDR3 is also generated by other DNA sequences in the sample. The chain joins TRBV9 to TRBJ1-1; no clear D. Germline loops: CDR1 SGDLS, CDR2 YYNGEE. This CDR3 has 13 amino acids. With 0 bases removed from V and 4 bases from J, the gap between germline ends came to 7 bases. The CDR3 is CASSVEGGTEAFF. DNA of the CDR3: TGTGCCAGCAGCGTAGAGGGAGGCACTGAAGCTTTCTTT.

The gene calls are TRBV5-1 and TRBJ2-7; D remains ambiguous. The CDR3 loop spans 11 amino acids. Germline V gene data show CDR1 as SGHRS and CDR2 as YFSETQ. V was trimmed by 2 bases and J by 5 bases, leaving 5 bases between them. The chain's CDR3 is CASSFNHEQYF. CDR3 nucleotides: TGCGCCAGCAGCTTCAATCACGAGCAGTACTTC. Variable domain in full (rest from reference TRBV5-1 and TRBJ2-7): KAGVTQTPRYLIKTRGQQVTLSCSPISGHRSVSWYQQTPGQGLQFLFEYFSETQRNKGNFPGRFSGRQFSNSRSEMNVSTLELGDSALYLCASSFNHEQYFGPGTRLTVT.

CDR3 sequence: CASSFLRGSGGSSYEQYF. The CDR3 DNA reads TGTGCCAGCAGCTTTCTCAGGGGTTCCGGGGGGTCCTCCTACGAGCAGTACTTC. The chain combines TRBV11-2 with TRBJ2-7, with D possibly matching TRBD2 (7 bases). V shed 3 bases and J shed 0 bases, with 21 bases lying between them. Germline CDR1 and CDR2: SGHAT and FQNNGV. CDR3 length equals 18 residues.

The DNA of the CDR3 is TGTGCCTGGAGGGCTAGCGGGGGGGGAAGCTCCTACAATGAGCAGTTCTTC. This translates into CAWRASGGGSSYNEQFF. The chain combines TRBV30 with TRBJ2-1; the match to TRBD2 covers 12 bases. Germline CDR1 and CDR2: GTSNPN and SVGIG (reference sequence). CDR3 size: 17 residues. The trim removed 3 bases at V and 0 bases at J, leaving 6 bases unmatched.

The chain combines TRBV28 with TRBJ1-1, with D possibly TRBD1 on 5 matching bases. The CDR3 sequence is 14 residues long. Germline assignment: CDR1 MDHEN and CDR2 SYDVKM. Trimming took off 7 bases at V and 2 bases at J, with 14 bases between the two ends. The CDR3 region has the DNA TGTGCCAGCACCATGGGGGGGAGTAACACTGAAGCTTTCTTT. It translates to CASTMGGSNTEAFF.

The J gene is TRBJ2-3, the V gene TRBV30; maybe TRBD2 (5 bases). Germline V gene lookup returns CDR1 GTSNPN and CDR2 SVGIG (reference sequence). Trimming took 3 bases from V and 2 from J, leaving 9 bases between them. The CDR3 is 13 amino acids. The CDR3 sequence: CAWSGGFTDTQYF. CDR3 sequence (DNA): TGTGCCTGGAGCGGAGGATTCACAGATACGCAGTATTTT.

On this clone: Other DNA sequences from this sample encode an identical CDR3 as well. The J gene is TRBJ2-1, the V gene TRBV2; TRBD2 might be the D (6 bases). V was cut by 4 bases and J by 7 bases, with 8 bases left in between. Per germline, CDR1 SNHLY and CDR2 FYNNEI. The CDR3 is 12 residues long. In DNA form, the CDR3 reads TGTGCCAGCAGTGTCGGAGGGAATGAGCAGTTCTTC. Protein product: CASSVGGNEQFF.

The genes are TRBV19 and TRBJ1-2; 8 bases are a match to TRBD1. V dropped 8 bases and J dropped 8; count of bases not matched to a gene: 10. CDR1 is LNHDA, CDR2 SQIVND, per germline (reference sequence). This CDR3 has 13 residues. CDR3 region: CASLTRTGQGYTF. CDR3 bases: TGTGCCAGTTTGACCCGGACAGGGCAGGGCTACACCTTC.

As DNA, the CDR3 is TGTGCCAGCAGAAAACAGGGGGCTTTTCGGGGGTATGGCTACACCTTC. This translates into CASRKQGAFRGYGYTF. The V gene is TRBV2, the J gene TRBJ1-2, with TRBD1 identical over 9 bases. The CDR3 contains 16 residues. Germline V gene sequence: CDR1 SNHLY, CDR2 FYNNEI. The V segment lost 6 bases and the J segment 5 bases; nucleotides outside the gene matches: 13.

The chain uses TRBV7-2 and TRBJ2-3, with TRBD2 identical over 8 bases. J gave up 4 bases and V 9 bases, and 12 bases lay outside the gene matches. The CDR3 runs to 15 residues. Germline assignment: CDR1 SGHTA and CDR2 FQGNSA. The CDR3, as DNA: TGTGCCAGTAACCTCCAGGGACTAGTTGCAGATACGCAGTATTTT. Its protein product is CASNLQGLVADTQYF. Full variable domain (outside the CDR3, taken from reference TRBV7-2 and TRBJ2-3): GAGVSQSPSNKVTEKGKDVELRCDPISGHTALYWYRQSLGQGLEFLIYFQGNSAPDKSGLPSDRFSAERTGGSVSTLTIQRTQQEDSAVYLCASNLQGLVADTQYFGPGTRLTVL.